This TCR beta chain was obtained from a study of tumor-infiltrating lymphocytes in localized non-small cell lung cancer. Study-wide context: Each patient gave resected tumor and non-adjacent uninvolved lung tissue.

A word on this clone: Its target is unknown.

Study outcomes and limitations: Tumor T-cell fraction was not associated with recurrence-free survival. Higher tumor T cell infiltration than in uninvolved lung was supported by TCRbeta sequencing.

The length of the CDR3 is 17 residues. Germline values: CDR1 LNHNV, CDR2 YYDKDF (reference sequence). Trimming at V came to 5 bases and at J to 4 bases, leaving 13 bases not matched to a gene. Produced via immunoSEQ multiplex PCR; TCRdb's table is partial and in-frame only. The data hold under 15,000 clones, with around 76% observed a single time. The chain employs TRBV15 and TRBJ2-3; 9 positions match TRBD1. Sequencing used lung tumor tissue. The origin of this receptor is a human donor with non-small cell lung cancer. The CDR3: CATSFRRRDRVSDTQYF. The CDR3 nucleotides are TGTGCCACCAGCTTTCGTCGCCGGGACAGGGTTTCAGATACGCAGTATTTT.